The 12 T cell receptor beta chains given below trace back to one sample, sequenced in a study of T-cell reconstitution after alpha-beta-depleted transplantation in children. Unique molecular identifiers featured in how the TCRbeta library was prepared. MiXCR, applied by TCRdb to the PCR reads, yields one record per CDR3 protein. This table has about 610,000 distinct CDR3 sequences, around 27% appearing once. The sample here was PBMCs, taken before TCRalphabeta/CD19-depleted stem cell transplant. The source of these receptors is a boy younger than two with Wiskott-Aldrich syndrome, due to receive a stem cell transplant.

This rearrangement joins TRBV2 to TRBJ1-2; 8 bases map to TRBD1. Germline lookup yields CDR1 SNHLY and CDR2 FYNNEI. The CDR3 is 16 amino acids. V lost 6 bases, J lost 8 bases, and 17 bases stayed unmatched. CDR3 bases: TGTGCCAGCAGGCCTCCCCGTGGGCAGGGGGCTGAGGGCTACACCTTC. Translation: CASRPPRGQGAEGYTF.

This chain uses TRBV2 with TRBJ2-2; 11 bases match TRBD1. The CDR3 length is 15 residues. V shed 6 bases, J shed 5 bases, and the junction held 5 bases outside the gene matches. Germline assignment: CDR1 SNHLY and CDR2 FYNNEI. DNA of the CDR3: TGTGCCAGCAGCGGGACAGGGGGGGAGACCGGGGAGCTGTTTTTT. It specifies CASSGTGGETGELFF.

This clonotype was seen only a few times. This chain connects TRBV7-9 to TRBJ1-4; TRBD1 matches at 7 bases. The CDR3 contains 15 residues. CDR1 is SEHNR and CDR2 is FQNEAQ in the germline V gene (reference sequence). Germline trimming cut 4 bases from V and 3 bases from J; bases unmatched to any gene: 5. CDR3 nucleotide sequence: TGTGCCAGCAGCTCCGGACAGGTCCCTAATGAAAAACTGTTTTTT. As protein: CASSSGQVPNEKLFF. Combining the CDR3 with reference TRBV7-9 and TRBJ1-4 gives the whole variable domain DTGVSQNPRHKITKRGQNVTFRCDPISEHNRLYWYRQTLGQGPEFLTYFQNEAQLEKSRLLSDRFSAERPKGSFSTLEIQRTEQGDSAMYLCASSSGQVPNEKLFFGSGTQLSVL.

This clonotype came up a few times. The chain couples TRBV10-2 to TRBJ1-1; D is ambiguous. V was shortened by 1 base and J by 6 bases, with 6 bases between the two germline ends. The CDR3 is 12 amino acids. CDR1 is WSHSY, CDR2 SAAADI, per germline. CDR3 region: CASSELAAEAFF. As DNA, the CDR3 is TGCGCCAGCAGTGAGTTGGCAGCTGAAGCTTTCTTT.

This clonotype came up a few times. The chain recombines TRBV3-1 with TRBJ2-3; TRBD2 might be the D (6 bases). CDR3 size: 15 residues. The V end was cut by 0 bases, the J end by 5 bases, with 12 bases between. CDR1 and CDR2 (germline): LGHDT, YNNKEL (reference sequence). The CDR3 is CASSQDPSGQDTQYF. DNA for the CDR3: TGTGCCAGCAGCCAAGACCCCAGCGGGCAAGATACGCAGTATTTT.

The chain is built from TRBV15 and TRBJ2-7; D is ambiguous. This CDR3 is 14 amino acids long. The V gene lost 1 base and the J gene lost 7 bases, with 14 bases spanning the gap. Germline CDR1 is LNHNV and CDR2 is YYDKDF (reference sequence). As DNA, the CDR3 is TGTGCCACCAGCAGAGTCACAGCCCTGGGTGAGCAGTACTTC. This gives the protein CATSRVTALGEQYF.

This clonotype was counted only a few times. CDR3 nucleotide sequence: TGTGCCAGCAGCTTATTTGTGGTGACGAGCACAGATACGCAGTATTTT. Encoded protein: CASSLFVVTSTDTQYF. This chain joins TRBV7-2 and TRBJ2-3; D ambiguous. CDR3 length equals 16 residues. With 2 bases removed from V and 0 bases from J, the gap between germline ends came to 12 bases. Germline V gene data show CDR1 as SGHTA and CDR2 as FQGNSA.

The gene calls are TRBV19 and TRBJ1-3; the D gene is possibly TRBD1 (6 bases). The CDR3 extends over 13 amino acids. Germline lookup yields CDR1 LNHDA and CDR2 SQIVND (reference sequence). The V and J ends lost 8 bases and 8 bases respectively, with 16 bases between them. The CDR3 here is CASGTRQGHTIYF. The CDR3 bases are TGTGCCAGTGGGACACGCCAAGGACACACCATATATTTT.

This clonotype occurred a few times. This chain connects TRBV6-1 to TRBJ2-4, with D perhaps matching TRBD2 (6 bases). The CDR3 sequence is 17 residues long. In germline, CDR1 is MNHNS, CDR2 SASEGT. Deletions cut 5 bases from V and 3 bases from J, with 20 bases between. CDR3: CASSKGLPETNKNIQYF. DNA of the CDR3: TGTGCCAGCAGTAAGGGACTCCCAGAGACGAACAAAAACATTCAGTACTTC.

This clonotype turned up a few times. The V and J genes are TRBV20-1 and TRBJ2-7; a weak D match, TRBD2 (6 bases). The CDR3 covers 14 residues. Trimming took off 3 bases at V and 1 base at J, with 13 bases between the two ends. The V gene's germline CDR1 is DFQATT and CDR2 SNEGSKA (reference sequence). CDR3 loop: CSASPSAWSYEQYF. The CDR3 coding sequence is TGCAGTGCTAGCCCTAGCGCCTGGTCCTACGAGCAGTACTTC.

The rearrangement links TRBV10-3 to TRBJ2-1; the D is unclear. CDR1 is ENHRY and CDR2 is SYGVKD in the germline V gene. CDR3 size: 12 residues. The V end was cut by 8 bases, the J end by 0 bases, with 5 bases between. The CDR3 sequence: CAILSSYNEQFF. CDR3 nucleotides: TGTGCCATCCTAAGCTCCTACAATGAGCAGTTCTTC.

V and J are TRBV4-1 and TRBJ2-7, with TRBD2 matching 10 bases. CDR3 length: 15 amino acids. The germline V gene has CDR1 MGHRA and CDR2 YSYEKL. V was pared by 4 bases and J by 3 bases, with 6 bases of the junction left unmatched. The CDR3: CASSPRTSGYYEQYF. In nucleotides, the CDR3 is TGCGCCAGCAGCCCCCGGACTAGCGGCTACTACGAGCAGTACTTC.